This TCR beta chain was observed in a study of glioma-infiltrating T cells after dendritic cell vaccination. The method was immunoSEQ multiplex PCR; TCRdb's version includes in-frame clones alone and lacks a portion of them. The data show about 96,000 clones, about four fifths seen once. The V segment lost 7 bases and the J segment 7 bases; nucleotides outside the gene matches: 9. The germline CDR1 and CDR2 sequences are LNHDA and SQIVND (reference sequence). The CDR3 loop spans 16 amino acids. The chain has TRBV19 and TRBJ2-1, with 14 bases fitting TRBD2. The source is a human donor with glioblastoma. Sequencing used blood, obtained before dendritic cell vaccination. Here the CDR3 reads CASTTLRTSGGNEQFF. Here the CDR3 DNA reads TGTGCCAGTACCACCCTTCGGACTAGCGGGGGGAATGAGCAGTTCTTC.